These 20 T cell receptor beta chains were all obtained from the same sample, sequenced in a study of blood T cells in healthy people across ages. A second PCR, run for roughly 7 to 11 cycles, used a sample-barcoded 5' primer plus a J-beta primer mix. Each CDR3 protein is one row after TCRdb ran MiXCR on the 5' RACE reads. The data contain 720,000 or so distinct CDR3 sequences, around 41% of them singletons. Input material: blood. The receptors stem from a man at least 80 years old in good health.

This clonotype was counted a few times. The chain couples TRBV12-3 or TRBV12-4 to TRBJ2-7; TRBD1 aligns across 8 bases. This CDR3 is built from 17 residues. The V segment lost 1 base and the J segment 2 bases; nucleotides outside the gene matches: 10. The CDR3 DNA reads as TGTGCCAGCAGTTTAGAGGGCAGGGGGCCAATGCCCTACGAGCAGTACTTC. The encoded protein is CASSLEGRGPMPYEQYF.

The gene calls are TRBV5-1 and TRBJ2-5; D gene unclear. The germline CDR1 and CDR2 sequences are SGHRS and YFSETQ. Trimming left V 1 base short and J 4 bases short, with 8 bases between. The CDR3 is 13 amino acids. CDR3 region: CASSLRSRETQYF. The CDR3 DNA sequence: TGCGCCAGCAGCTTGCGGTCGAGAGAGACCCAGTACTTC.

V is TRBV25-1 and J is TRBJ2-2, with 7 bases lining up with TRBD1. Germline CDR1 is MGHDK and CDR2 is SYGVNS. The CDR3 has 15 residues. The V and J ends lost 8 bases and 4 bases, in that order; junction bases with no gene match: 10. In nucleotides, the CDR3 is TGTGCCAGCTCAAGACGGACAGGAGGCACCGGGGAGCTGTTTTTT. Translated: CASSRRTGGTGELFF. Based on the CDR3 plus reference TRBV25-1 and TRBJ2-2, the full variable domain is EADIYQTPRYLVIGTGKKITLECSQTMGHDKMYWYQQDPGMELHLIHYSYGVNSTEKGDLSSESTVSRIRTEHFPLTLESARPSHTSQYLCASSRRTGGTGELFFGEGSRLTVL.

V is TRBV21-1 and J is TRBJ2-5. TRBV21-1 is reported as a pseudogene. CDR3 length: 12 residues. The CDR3 DNA reads as TGTGCCAGCAGCAAAGAGATGGAGACCCAGTACTTC. Translation gives CASSKEMETQYF.

In its sample, this clonotype was seen a few times. This chain uses TRBV20-1 with TRBJ2-1; the match to TRBD1 covers 8 bases. The CDR3 spans 14 residues. Losses at the gene ends were 2 bases for V and 7 bases for J; bases not matched to a gene: 7. Germline CDR1 reads DFQATT; CDR2 reads SNEGSKA (reference sequence). CDR3 sequence (DNA): TGCAGTGCTAGACAAGCAGACAGGGGTAATGAGCAGTTCTTC. Translation gives CSARQADRGNEQFF.

V usage is TRBV6-1 and J usage is TRBJ1-1; D is uncertain. This CDR3 is 14 amino acids long. The ends were cut back, 1 base at V and 5 bases at J, with 11 bases in the middle. In germline, CDR1 is MNHNS, CDR2 SASEGT. In DNA, the CDR3 is TGTGCCAGCAGTGAAGAAGGCACGTTGACTGAAGCTTTCTTT. This gives the protein CASSEEGTLTEAFF.

The chain couples TRBV7-9 to TRBJ2-3; TRBD1 agrees at 9 bases. In germline, CDR1 is SEHNR, CDR2 FQNEAQ (reference sequence). After removal of 1 base from V and 4 bases from J, the junction contained 3 bases not matched to a gene. This CDR3 spans 15 amino acids. For the CDR3, the DNA is TGTGCCAGCAGCTTAGATGGGACAGGGCCAGATACGCAGTATTTT. This codes for CASSLDGTGPDTQYF. The full variable domain, completed using reference TRBV7-9 and TRBJ2-3, is DTGVSQNPRHKITKRGQNVTFRCDPISEHNRLYWYRQTLGQGPEFLTYFQNEAQLEKSRLLSDRFSAERPKGSFSTLEIQRTEQGDSAMYLCASSLDGTGPDTQYFGPGTRLTVL.

This clonotype showed up just a few times. The chain links TRBV20-1 to TRBJ2-7, with a tentative D call TRBD2 (6 bases). The length of the CDR3 is 12 residues. The germline V gene encodes CDR1 DFQATT and CDR2 SNEGSKA (reference sequence). The ends were cut back, 6 bases at V and 3 bases at J, with 12 bases in the middle. As DNA, the CDR3 is TGCAGTGCCATCAAGGAGGGCTACGAGCAGTACTTC. Protein: CSAIKEGYEQYF.

V is TRBV7-2 and J is TRBJ2-7; no clear D gene. This CDR3 comprises 15 residues. V was cut by 6 bases and J by 3 bases, with 18 bases left in between. Looked up from germline, CDR1 is SGHTA and CDR2 is FQGNSA. This CDR3 is CASRAWVSTNYEQYF. The CDR3 DNA follows: TGTGCCAGCAGGGCGTGGGTCAGCACCAACTACGAGCAGTACTTC.

This clonotype occurred a few times. This chain joins TRBV20-1 and TRBJ2-5, with 8 bases that match TRBD1. With V trimmed by 0 bases and J by 5 bases, 11 bases remained unmatched. The CDR3 has 16 amino acids. Germline V gene lookup returns CDR1 DFQATT and CDR2 SNEGSKA (reference sequence). The CDR3 DNA is TGCAGTGCTAGAGACCTGACAGGGGTGCGCCGGGAGACCCAGTACTTC. It specifies CSARDLTGVRRETQYF.

The gene calls are TRBV20-1 and TRBJ2-7; D assignment may be TRBD1 or TRBD2 (5 bases each). The germline V gene has CDR1 DFQATT and CDR2 SNEGSKA (reference sequence). The CDR3 covers 16 residues. Trimming removed 2 bases at V and 3 bases at J, with 20 bases between. The chain's CDR3 is CSARPYSGSAFYEQYF. The CDR3 nucleotides are TGCAGTGCTAGACCCTACTCAGGGAGCGCCTTCTACGAGCAGTACTTC.

This clonotype was picked up many times. The rearrangement links TRBV20-1 to TRBJ2-1; 11 bases match TRBD2. Trimming at V came to 2 bases and at J to 10 bases, leaving 13 bases not matched to a gene. The CDR3 is 16 residues long. The V gene's germline CDR1 is DFQATT and CDR2 SNEGSKA (reference sequence). CDR3 protein: CSARRRGTSGFSEQFF. The CDR3 coding sequence is TGCAGTGCTAGACGGAGGGGGACTAGCGGTTTCTCGGAGCAGTTCTTC.

V gene TRBV29-1 combines with J gene TRBJ1-6; tentatively, D is TRBD1 (6 bases). Looked up from germline, CDR1 is SQVTM and CDR2 is ANQGSEA. This CDR3 spans 12 amino acids. Trimming took 7 bases from V and 7 from J, leaving 11 bases between them. The CDR3 protein is CSARDTNSPLHF. The CDR3 DNA reads TGCAGCGCACGGGACACAAATTCACCCCTCCACTTT.

Worth noting for this clonotype: The final CDR3 position lacks the conserved phenylalanine or tryptophan, pointing to a likely read error. The chain recombines TRBV6-2 or TRBV6-3 with TRBJ2-7; TRBD2 matches at 7 bases. V dropped 8 bases and J dropped 2; count of bases not matched to a gene: 12. The CDR3 loop spans 15 amino acids. Germline V lookup: CDR1 MNHEY, CDR2 SVGEGT. The CDR3 loop is CASLHPAGLTYEQYL. CDR3 coding DNA: TGTGCCAGCCTTCATCCAGCGGGGCTCACCTACGAGCAGTACTTA.

The rearrangement links TRBV9 to TRBJ2-3; D not certain. Trimming took off 4 bases at V and 0 bases at J, with 12 bases between the two ends. The V gene's germline CDR1 is SGDLS and CDR2 YYNGEE. The CDR3 has 15 amino acids. Here the CDR3 DNA reads TGTGCCAGCAGCCCCTCGAGCGCCAGCACAGATACGCAGTATTTT. Residues: CASSPSSASTDTQYF.

This clonotype came up a few times. The rearrangement links TRBV3-1 to TRBJ1-1, with D unresolved. CDR1 is LGHDT and CDR2 is YNNKEL in the germline V gene (reference sequence). This CDR3 has 15 amino acids. V dropped 1 base and J dropped 4 bases, with 13 bases sitting between them. The CDR3 spells CASSQGLRRSTEAFF. The CDR3 nucleotides are TGTGCCAGCAGCCAAGGACTCAGGAGGAGCACTGAAGCTTTCTTT.

V is TRBV7-2 and J is TRBJ1-2; no clear D. Germline CDR1 reads SGHTA; CDR2 reads FQGNSA. The CDR3 covers 12 residues. The V end was cut by 5 bases, the J end by 7 bases, with 11 bases between. The CDR3: CASSALTAGYTF. Written as DNA, the CDR3 is TGTGCCAGCAGCGCCCTAACCGCTGGCTACACCTTC.

J is TRBJ1-1 and V is TRBV6-2 or TRBV6-3; perhaps TRBD1 as D (5 bases). Germline-derived CDR1 and CDR2 are MNHEY and SVGEGT. The V gene lost 2 bases and the J gene lost 1 base, with 11 bases spanning the gap. This CDR3 has 15 amino acids. CDR3: CASSYLGTGNTEAFF. The DNA for the CDR3 is TGTGCCAGCAGTTACCTAGGGACGGGGAACACTGAAGCTTTCTTT.

The chain is built from TRBV29-1 and TRBJ2-3, with a tentative D call TRBD1 (5 bases). Deletions cut 6 bases from V and 0 bases from J, with 13 bases between. Looked up from germline, CDR1 is SQVTM and CDR2 is ANQGSEA. The CDR3 sequence is 14 residues long. The CDR3 DNA reads as TGCAGCGTACTCGGACAAACTAGCACAGATACGCAGTATTTT. Amino acids: CSVLGQTSTDTQYF.

This clonotype has at least ten counts. The rearrangement uses TRBV29-1 and TRBJ2-4, with 10 nucleotides matching TRBD2. The CDR3 is 14 residues long. Germline CDR1 and CDR2: SQVTM and ANQGSEA. The J segment lost 6 bases and the V segment lost 3 bases, leaving 5 bases of the junction unmatched. The CDR3 bases are TGCAGCGTTGACAGCGGGGGGGCTGGAAACATTCAGTACTTC. The encoded protein is CSVDSGGAGNIQYF.